A single sample gave rise to the 13 T cell receptor beta chains below, sequenced in a study of monozygotic twins with inflammatory bowel disease. Following a re-call of the 5' RACE reads, TCRdb has one entry per CDR3 protein and lacks DNA. This sample's table has 150,000 to 200,000 distinct CDR3 sequences. Sample: blood. These receptors were obtained from a human donor with ulcerative colitis or Crohn's disease, or a healthy co-twin of an affected twin (not recorded which).

This chain connects TRBV5-1 to TRBJ2-7; absent DNA, TCRdb's TRBD1 call cannot be checked. This CDR3 is built from 14 residues. CDR1 and CDR2 from the germline V gene are SGHRS and YFSETQ. This CDR3 is CASSLLGQGFEQYF.

The chain combines TRBV5-1 with TRBJ2-1; TCRdb indicates TRBD1, and absent DNA this call remains unverified. The germline CDR1 and CDR2 sequences are SGHRS and YFSETQ. The CDR3 contains 16 residues. This CDR3 is CASRNTGVGLIDEQFF.

This sequence joins TRBV29-1 and TRBJ1-3; TCRdb's D call, TRBD1, is unchecked because there is no DNA. The CDR3 has 15 residues. Germline V lookup: CDR1 SQVTM, CDR2 ANQGSEA. The CDR3 region is CSAWGRGTDGNTIYF.

The J gene is TRBJ2-1, the V gene TRBV18; TCRdb lists TRBD1, though no DNA is available to test this call. CDR3 length: 12 residues. Per germline, CDR1 KGHSH and CDR2 LQKENI. The CDR3 reads CASTTGYNEQFF.

The rearrangement uses TRBV5-1 and TRBJ2-3; with no DNA, the TCRdb D assignment of TRBD1 cannot be verified. The CDR3 sequence is 15 residues long. Looked up from germline, CDR1 is SGHRS and CDR2 is YFSETQ. The CDR3 loop reads CASTDRGPPTDTQYF.

The gene calls are TRBV19 and TRBJ2-1; the D gene TCRdb calls, TRBD2, cannot be checked with no DNA. Germline CDR1 LNHDA, CDR2 SQIVND (reference sequence). The CDR3 has 17 residues. CDR3 sequence: CASSPRTLAGGPVEQFF.

V and J are TRBV20-1 and TRBJ1-5. Germline V gene lookup returns CDR1 DFQATT and CDR2 SNEGSKA (reference sequence). The CDR3 sequence is 13 residues long. CDR3 protein: CSARGGYNQPQHF.

This chain joins TRBV5-1 and TRBJ2-2. Germline V gene lookup returns CDR1 SGHRS and CDR2 YFSETQ. The CDR3 is 15 amino acids. CDR3 sequence reads: CASSCFSGNTGELFF.

The chain joins TRBV7-9 to TRBJ1-1. CDR3 length: 13 residues. The germline V gene encodes CDR1 SEHNR and CDR2 FQNEAQ (reference sequence). CDR3: CASSLELNTEAFF.

The chain carries TRBV7-6 and TRBJ2-3; TCRdb's D call of TRBD2 is untestable without DNA. Per the germline V gene, CDR1 is SGHVS and CDR2 is FNYEAQ. The CDR3 consists of 17 residues. This chain's CDR3 is CASSVVSPSGGTDTQYF.

The J gene is TRBJ1-1, the V gene TRBV5-1. In germline, CDR1 is SGHRS, CDR2 YFSETQ. CDR3 length equals 15 residues. The CDR3: CASSLSQVRNTEAFF.

The J gene is TRBJ1-4, the V gene TRBV5-1. This CDR3 spans 13 amino acids. Germline CDR1 and CDR2: SGHRS and YFSETQ. This CDR3 reads CASSLAYDEKLFF.

The V call is TRBV7-9, the J call TRBJ2-7; there is no DNA to check the TCRdb D call of TRBD1. The length of the CDR3 is 12 residues. Germline CDR1 reads SEHNR; CDR2 reads FQNEAQ (reference sequence). The CDR3: CASSPGGSEQYF.